Here is one T cell receptor beta chain with its context. Its antigen is currently unknown. TCRdb's table, derived via immunoSEQ multiplex PCR, lists solely in-frame clones and lacks some. In the table there are over 95,000 clones, 85% to 90% of which are singletons. This entry is derived from a study of T cell responses to AZD1222 COVID-19 vaccine. In the study overall: Both about-4-week and about-12-week second-dose recipients were combined.

General study findings and limits: Elevations in Spike-specific TCR breadth and depth followed administration of two AZD1222 doses. Possibly, clonal diversity was underestimated; donors were largely white British and included more females. Samples come after the peak T cell response, not at day 14.

This CDR3 comprises 15 residues. With 4 bases clipped from V and 3 bases from J, the junction kept 7 bases outside the gene matches. The germline CDR1 and CDR2 sequences are SEHNR and FQNEAQ (reference sequence). The material was peripheral blood, obtained on day 0 of AZD1222 vaccination. The receptor was derived from an adult in good health. The V and J genes are TRBV7-9 and TRBJ2-7; 9 bases map to TRBD1. CDR3 residues: CASSSRGQGNYEQYF. The DNA for the CDR3 is TGTGCCAGCAGCTCTCGGGGACAGGGAAACTACGAGCAGTACTTC.